The 12 T cell receptor beta chains below all came from one sample that was sequenced in a study of CD8 T cells in Susac syndrome. It was with random hexamers that 0.5 to 1 ug RNA was reverse transcribed. One entry per CDR3 protein, called by TCRdb with MiXCR from the immunoSEQ multiplex PCR reads. Of approximately 100,000 distinct CDR3 sequences in the sample, about 90% are singletons; the top ten hold about 0.11%. Sequenced input: CD8+ T cells from PBMCs. Receptors were obtained from a human donor in good health.

This clonotype was detected a few times. The chain uses TRBV7-2 and TRBJ1-5; maybe TRBD1 (6 bases). V was shortened by 1 base and J by 0 bases, with 7 bases between the two germline ends. The CDR3 is 15 residues long. Germline CDR1 and CDR2: SGHTA and FQGNSA. The CDR3 loop reads CASSLDRDSNQPQHF. The CDR3 nucleotides read TGTGCCAGCAGCTTAGACAGGGATAGCAATCAGCCCCAGCATTTT.

This clonotype was observed a single time. The chain is built from TRBV20-1 and TRBJ2-3, with 9 positions matching TRBD2. Trimming at V came to 1 base and at J to 2 bases, leaving 7 bases not matched to a gene. Per germline, CDR1 DFQATT and CDR2 SNEGSKA (reference sequence). The CDR3 is 16 amino acids. As DNA, the CDR3 is TGCAGTGCTAGAGGTCTACTAGCGGGCGTCACAGATACGCAGTATTTT. It specifies CSARGLLAGVTDTQYF.

This chain joins TRBV12-3 or TRBV12-4 and TRBJ2-7, with TRBD2 as a possible D gene (5 bases). This CDR3 has 15 residues. Trimming removed 0 bases from V and 7 bases from J, with 16 bases in between. In DNA form, the CDR3 reads TGTGCCAGCAGTTTAGCGGGCAGGAGGAGAGATGAGCAGTACTTC. It specifies CASSLAGRRRDEQYF.

This clonotype was seen only a few times. V gene TRBV7-2 combines with J gene TRBJ1-5; no definite D call. This CDR3 spans 15 amino acids. Trimming removed 1 base from V and 4 bases from J, with 11 bases in between. Germline V lookup: CDR1 SGHTA, CDR2 FQGNSA. CDR3 region: CASSLDPDFNQPQHF. CDR3 bases: TGTGCCAGCAGCTTAGACCCGGACTTTAATCAGCCCCAGCATTTT.

This clonotype occurred once. J is TRBJ2-1 and V is TRBV10-3, with TRBD1 identical over 7 bases. Germline V lookup: CDR1 ENHRY, CDR2 SYGVKD. Trimming removed 7 bases from V and 4 bases from J; junction bases left unmatched: 4. The CDR3 contains 13 residues. The CDR3 sequence: CAITGQQYNEQFF. Here the CDR3 DNA reads TGTGCCATCACGGGACAGCAATACAATGAGCAGTTCTTC.

This clonotype was observed a handful of times. This chain links TRBV28 with TRBJ1-1; D is uncertain. This CDR3 spans 11 amino acids. Germline V gene sequence: CDR1 MDHEN, CDR2 SYDVKM. Deletions cut 4 bases from V and 5 bases from J, with 5 bases between. CDR3 sequence reads: CASSSGTEAFF. As DNA, the CDR3 is TGTGCCAGCAGTTCCGGGACTGAAGCTTTCTTT.

J is TRBJ1-5 and V is TRBV20-1, with D possibly matching TRBD1 (5 bases). Trimming left V 6 bases short and J 2 bases short, with 11 bases between. This CDR3 is built from 13 residues. Germline CDR1 DFQATT, CDR2 SNEGSKA (reference sequence). This chain's CDR3 is CSAPGVGNQPQHF. As DNA, the CDR3 is TGCAGTGCCCCGGGGGTTGGCAATCAGCCCCAGCATTTT.

This rearrangement joins TRBV12-3 or TRBV12-4 to TRBJ1-4, with 9 bases that match TRBD1. The V segment lost 6 bases and the J segment 0 bases; nucleotides outside the gene matches: 11. CDR3 length equals 18 residues. The CDR3 DNA reads as TGTGCCAGCAGGCGAGGACAGGGGATAAGTGCAACTAATGAAAAACTGTTTTTT. Protein: CASRRGQGISATNEKLFF.

The V gene is TRBV6-2 or TRBV6-3, the J gene TRBJ1-1; D not certain. Trimming pared 3 bases from V and 7 bases from J, leaving 12 bases between. The CDR3 covers 13 residues. Germline CDR1 is MNHEY and CDR2 is SVGEGT. CDR3 amino acids: CASSYTLAIEAFF. In DNA form, the CDR3 reads TGTGCCAGCAGTTATACTCTGGCAATTGAAGCTTTCTTT.

The V and J genes are TRBV6-2 or TRBV6-3 and TRBJ1-1; tentative D call: TRBD1 (6 bases). This CDR3 region has 14 residues. Germline assignment: CDR1 MNHEY and CDR2 SVGEGT. V was trimmed by 5 bases and J by 5 bases, leaving 15 bases between them. For the CDR3, the DNA is TGTGCCAGCAGTCTTAAAGGGGGTTGGACTGAAGCTTTCTTT. As protein: CASSLKGGWTEAFF.

The chain has TRBV3-1 and TRBJ1-1; 7 bases line up with TRBD1. The CDR3 totals 17 residues. Germline V gives CDR1 LGHDT, CDR2 YNNKEL (reference sequence). J lost 4 bases, V lost 4 bases, and 15 bases had no gene match. The CDR3 nucleotides read TGTGCCAGCAGCCCCCCAGGGGGAGGGCGGGGAACCACTGAAGCTTTCTTT. It encodes CASSPPGGGRGTTEAFF.

The chain recombines TRBV7-2 with TRBJ2-1; 10 bases agree with TRBD1. V gave up 4 bases and J gave up 6 bases; unmatched junction bases: 6. Per the germline V gene, CDR1 is SGHTA and CDR2 is FQGNSA. The CDR3 loop spans 15 amino acids. CDR3 in amino acids: CASSSRDRGSNEQFF. The DNA for the CDR3 is TGTGCCAGCAGCTCCCGGGACAGGGGAAGCAATGAGCAGTTCTTC.